This passage covers 3 T cell receptor beta chains from one sample sequenced in a study of cytomegalovirus exposure and HLA in healthy donors. The PCR ran on 60 Vbeta and 13 Jbeta primers. The table came from immunoSEQ multiplex PCR; TCRdb's copy has only in-frame clones and leaves some out. Among around 97,000 clones listed, roughly four fifths were seen once. Specimen: PBMCs. The receptor set was obtained from a middle-aged man in good health and CMV-seropositive.

V is TRBV11-2 and J is TRBJ1-2; maybe TRBD1 (5 bases). The CDR3 covers 13 residues. CDR1 SGHAT and CDR2 FQNNGV come from the germline V gene. V lost 3 bases to trimming and J lost 5 bases, with 10 bases between them. This CDR3 is CASSFAKGYGYTF. The CDR3, as DNA: TGTGCCAGCAGCTTCGCAAAGGGGTATGGCTACACCTTC.

The CDR3 DNA reads as TGTGCCAGCAGTGCCGACAGAGTCAATCAGCCCCAGCATTTT. Protein product: CASSADRVNQPQHF. The chain employs TRBV2 and TRBJ1-5, with a tentative D call TRBD1 (5 bases). The germline V gene has CDR1 SNHLY and CDR2 FYNNEI. Between the trimmed V and J ends, which lost 4 bases and 3 bases, there was a span of 10 bases. This CDR3 has 14 residues.

In this sample, this clone turned up a few times. The V and J genes are TRBV20-1 and TRBJ2-5; tentatively, D is TRBD2 (5 bases). V was clipped by 3 bases and J by 5 bases, with 7 bases between them. Germline CDR1 DFQATT, CDR2 SNEGSKA (reference sequence). This CDR3 region has 11 residues. In nucleotides, the CDR3 is TGCAGTGCTAGCGGGGTGGAGACCCAGTACTTC. This encodes CSASGVETQYF.